This T cell receptor (beta chain) was documented in a study of shared clonotypes between healthy human individuals. Several immunoSEQ plates held equal portions of the genomic DNA taken from each subset. The protocol was immunoSEQ multiplex PCR, while the TCRdb copy is restricted to in-frame clones and leaves out a portion. The sample carries millions of clones, approximately 94% recorded once. Points on this clone: The identical CDR3 is also encoded by other nucleotide sequences in the sample.

The CDR3 covers 16 residues. CDR1 is KGHSH, CDR2 LQKENI, per germline. With 1 base clipped from V and 4 bases from J, the junction kept 0 bases outside the gene matches. The chain links TRBV18 to TRBJ2-3; 15 bases match TRBD2. This TCR was recovered from a man aged 18 to 30 in good health. Input material: naive CD4+ T cells sorted from blood. Regarding subset: CD45RA+ positively selected. The CDR3 region has the DNA TGTGCCAGCTCACCACGGACTAGCGGGAGGGCAGATACGCAGTATTTT. Translated: CASSPRTSGRADTQYF. The whole variable domain, filled in from reference TRBV18 and TRBJ2-3, reads NAGVMQNPRHLVRRRGQEARLRCSPMKGHSHVYWYRQLPEEGLKFMVYLQKENIIDESGMPKERFSAEFPKEGPSILRIQQVVRGDSAAYFCASSPRTSGRADTQYFGPGTRLTVL.